This T cell receptor beta chain was identified in a study of blood T cell repertoires in COVID-19. Study as a whole: Samples of COVID-19 (acute and convalescent) were obtained from the United States, Italy and Spain. Nucleic acid was either cDNA or gDNA, and it came from T cells, B-cell-depleted T cells, or PBMCs.

TCRdb's copy holds only in-frame clones and misses some; the assay was immunoSEQ multiplex PCR. The table shows more than 95,000 clones, with more than 70% occurring only once. With 5 bases removed from V and 2 bases from J, the gap between germline ends came to 9 bases. The V gene's germline CDR1 is MNHEY and CDR2 SMNVEV (reference sequence). The CDR3 loop spans 13 amino acids. Sequencing was performed on peripheral blood. This sequence was found in a woman aged 80 or over with acute or convalescent COVID-19. This chain links TRBV27 with TRBJ1-2, with D hard to call. CDR3: CASSLRLNYGYTF. CDR3 in DNA: TGTGCCAGCAGTCTAAGACTCAACTATGGCTACACCTTC.